This record looks at one T cell receptor (beta chain) sequence and its context. Its target is unknown. Blood was sampled at baseline, cycle 4 day 1, and cycle 7 day 1. Libraries were prepared by immunoSEQ multiplex PCR; TCRdb keeps only in-frame clonotypes and omits some of them. This table holds about 78,000 clones, about 90% found once. The record originates from a study of OX40 agonist ivuxolimab in advanced cancers. In germline, CDR1 is KGHSH, CDR2 LQKENI. The V end was cut by 2 bases, the J end by 1 base, with 9 bases between. The CDR3 sequence is 15 residues long. Overall study findings and caveats: Fewer expanded clones were found on average in CD4+ than in CD8+ T cells. The CD4+ and CD8+ T cells in the blood had expanded clonally by week 6 at 0.1 to 3.0 mg/kg.

The receptor was isolated from an adult with an advanced solid tumor such as melanoma, head and neck, liver or kidney cancer. Specimen: CD4+ or CD8+ T cells sorted from blood, collected in a trial of the OX40 agonist ivuxolimab. The chain combines TRBV18 with TRBJ2-4, with D hard to call. CDR3 region: CASSPNTDAKNIQYF. The CDR3 DNA follows: TGTGCCAGCTCACCAAACACGGATGCCAAAAACATTCAGTACTTC.